These 27 T cell receptor beta chains were sequenced from one sample in a study of CD8+ T cells in alopecia areata. Following RNA extraction, reverse transcription yielded cDNA that acted as the sequencing template. Sequencing was performed with immunoSEQ multiplex PCR; in TCRdb, only in-frame clones are kept and a portion is missing. Of 190,000 or so clones in the sample, about 60% were seen once. Treatment described: oral pan-JAK inhibitor, 5-10 mg twice daily. Sample: CD4+ T cells sorted from blood, taken at week 4, from a patient treated with tofacitinib. These TCRs come from a human donor with alopecia areata.

The V gene is TRBV5-8, the J gene TRBJ1-3; 7 nucleotides match TRBD1. Unmatched junction bases numbered 5, after V lost 4 bases and J lost 4 bases. The CDR3 length is 14 residues. Germline V gene sequence: CDR1 SGHTS, CDR2 YDEGEE. The CDR3 sequence: CASSGGTDGNTIYF. DNA of the CDR3: TGTGCCAGCAGCGGCGGGACAGACGGAAACACCATATATTTT.

This clone is a singleton in its sample. The chain couples TRBV5-1 to TRBJ2-5, with no clear D. CDR3 length equals 12 residues. V was trimmed by 3 bases and J by 4 bases, leaving 7 bases between them. Germline values: CDR1 SGHRS, CDR2 YFSETQ. Here the CDR3 reads CASSSEGETQYF. As DNA, the CDR3 is TGCGCCAGCAGCTCGGAAGGAGAGACCCAGTACTTC. Full variable domain (missing parts from reference TRBV5-1 and TRBJ2-5): KAGVTQTPRYLIKTRGQQVTLSCSPISGHRSVSWYQQTPGQGLQFLFEYFSETQRNKGNFPGRFSGRQFSNSRSEMNVSTLELGDSALYLCASSSEGETQYFGPGTRLLVL.

CDR3 sequence reads: CASSLEENTGELFF. The CDR3 nucleotides are TGTGCCAGCAGCTTAGAGGAAAACACCGGGGAGCTGTTTTTT. This chain joins TRBV7-8 and TRBJ2-2; D unclear. From germline, CDR1 is SGHVS and CDR2 FQNEAQ. The CDR3 covers 14 residues. V lost 1 base to trimming and J lost 2 bases, with 5 bases between them.

This clone was detected once. The rearrangement links TRBV29-1 to TRBJ2-1; the match to TRBD2 covers 8 bases. V shed 3 bases, J shed 6 bases, and the junction held 4 bases outside the gene matches. The CDR3 sequence is 13 residues long. The germline V gene has CDR1 SQVTM and CDR2 ANQGSEA. This CDR3 reads CSVEGRGGNEQFF. The CDR3 nucleotides are TGCAGCGTTGAGGGCCGGGGGGGCAATGAGCAGTTCTTC.

This chain uses TRBV30 with TRBJ1-2; D is possibly TRBD1 (5 bases). The germline V gene has CDR1 GTSNPN and CDR2 SVGIG (reference sequence). The CDR3 contains 14 residues. The V gene lost 8 bases and the J gene lost 8 bases, with 24 bases spanning the gap. The CDR3 DNA follows: TGTGCCCGTCAGCCACCGCGGGGCGCAGGGGGCTACACCTTC. Encoded protein: CARQPPRGAGGYTF.

CDR3: CASSLGDRNTEAFF. In nucleotides, the CDR3 is TGCGCCAGCAGCTTGGGGGACAGGAACACTGAAGCTTTCTTT. The rearrangement links TRBV5-1 to TRBJ1-1, with 7 nucleotides matching TRBD1. Trimming took 0 bases from V and 1 from J; bases not matched to a gene: 0. From germline, CDR1 is SGHRS and CDR2 YFSETQ. The CDR3 runs 14 residues.

The V and J genes are TRBV27 and TRBJ2-7; TRBD2 agrees at 8 bases. The CDR3 has 15 residues. With 7 bases clipped from V and 3 bases from J, the junction kept 11 bases outside the gene matches. Germline V gives CDR1 MNHEY, CDR2 SMNVEV (reference sequence). CDR3 loop: CASNPKGTRFYEQYF. DNA for the CDR3: TGTGCCAGCAATCCCAAGGGGACTAGATTCTACGAGCAGTACTTC.

This clone was recorded a few times. The chain is built from TRBV29-1 and TRBJ2-2, with a possible D match to TRBD2 (6 bases). This CDR3 contains 12 residues. V was trimmed by 7 bases and J by 4 bases, leaving 10 bases between them. CDR1 SQVTM and CDR2 ANQGSEA come from the germline V gene. The CDR3 DNA reads TGCAGCGCGGGAGAAACCACCGGGGAGCTGTTTTTT. It encodes CSAGETTGELFF.

In this sample, this clone turned up a few times. The gene calls are TRBV29-1 and TRBJ2-3, with D possibly being TRBD2 (5 bases). Trimming took 4 bases from V and 5 from J, leaving 10 bases between them. This CDR3 region has 12 residues. Germline CDR1 is SQVTM and CDR2 is ANQGSEA. CDR3 region: CSVALAGDTQYF. CDR3 nucleotides: TGCAGCGTTGCCCTAGCCGGAGATACGCAGTATTTT.

This clone was counted only a few times. Other DNA sequences in the same sample also yield this CDR3. The V gene is TRBV29-1, the J gene TRBJ1-1, with D hard to call. Trimming stripped 6 bases from V and 1 base from J, with 3 bases between. CDR3 length: 10 amino acids. Looked up from germline, CDR1 is SQVTM and CDR2 is ANQGSEA. The CDR3 sequence: CSVQNTEAFF. Here the CDR3 DNA reads TGCAGCGTGCAGAACACTGAAGCTTTCTTT.

The genes are TRBV14 and TRBJ2-1; no firm D call. The germline V gene has CDR1 SGHDN and CDR2 FVKESK. The ends were cut back, 4 bases at V and 3 bases at J, with 4 bases in the middle. The length of the CDR3 is 12 residues. The CDR3 is CASSRRYNEQFF. The CDR3 DNA is TGTGCCAGCAGCCGCCGCTACAATGAGCAGTTCTTC.

CDR3 protein: CAWSVYGAQPQHF. The CDR3 DNA follows: TGTGCCTGGAGTGTGTACGGGGCCCAGCCCCAGCATTTT. The chain links TRBV30 to TRBJ1-5; D is perhaps TRBD1 (5 bases). Looked up from germline, CDR1 is GTSNPN and CDR2 is SVGIG (reference sequence). This CDR3 contains 13 residues. Trimming took off 0 bases at V and 7 bases at J, with 10 bases between the two ends.

The chain employs TRBV29-1 and TRBJ2-7; D ambiguous. CDR3 size: 12 residues. Trimming took off 4 bases at V and 1 base at J, with 8 bases between the two ends. Per germline, CDR1 SQVTM and CDR2 ANQGSEA. CDR3 coding DNA: TGCAGCGTTGGGGTAGGTTCCTACGAGCAGTACTTC. Protein sequence: CSVGVGSYEQYF.

The chain has TRBV30 and TRBJ1-2, with a possible D match to TRBD1 (5 bases). The germline V gene encodes CDR1 GTSNPN and CDR2 SVGIG (reference sequence). With 5 bases removed from V and 4 bases from J, the gap between germline ends came to 8 bases. The CDR3 sequence is 11 residues long. The CDR3 reads CAWRGSYGYTF. In DNA form, the CDR3 reads TGTGCCTGGCGGGGCTCCTATGGCTACACCTTC.

The chain links TRBV7-9 to TRBJ1-6, with D possibly TRBD1 on 5 matching bases. CDR1 SEHNR and CDR2 FQNEAQ come from the germline V gene (reference sequence). This CDR3 is 17 amino acids long. Trimming stripped 2 bases from V and 4 bases from J, with 15 bases between. CDR3 in amino acids: CASSLSQGWGYNSPLHF. The CDR3, as DNA: TGTGCCAGCAGCTTATCCCAGGGTTGGGGATATAATTCACCCCTCCACTTT.

The rearrangement joins TRBV5-4 to TRBJ2-3; 8 positions match TRBD1. The junction had 19 bases not matched to a gene; V was cut back by 4 bases and J by 6 bases. This CDR3 contains 18 residues. Germline CDR1 reads SGHNT; CDR2 reads YYREEE (reference sequence). CDR3 protein: CASSPRMGVQGASDTQYF. The DNA of the CDR3 is TGTGCCAGCAGCCCGCGCATGGGGGTGCAGGGGGCCTCTGATACGCAGTATTTT.

V and J are TRBV2 and TRBJ2-1; D is unclear. The V and J ends lost 5 bases and 5 bases respectively, with 19 bases between them. There are 16 residues in the CDR3. From germline, CDR1 is SNHLY and CDR2 FYNNEI. The CDR3 loop is CASSPAIRDPNNEQFF. In DNA form, the CDR3 reads TGTGCCAGCAGTCCGGCCATTAGAGACCCAAACAATGAGCAGTTCTTC.

CDR3 amino acids: CSVEPQGAQETQYF. Here the CDR3 DNA reads TGCAGCGTTGAACCCCAGGGGGCCCAAGAGACCCAGTACTTC. This chain connects TRBV29-1 to TRBJ2-5; 8 bases agree with TRBD1. Looked up from germline, CDR1 is SQVTM and CDR2 is ANQGSEA. CDR3 length equals 14 residues. V lost 2 bases and J lost 1; bases outside the gene matches: 3. Together with reference TRBV29-1 and TRBJ2-5, the CDR3 gives the full variable domain: SAVISQKPSRDICQRGTSLTIQCQVDSQVTMMFWYRQQPGQSLTLIATANQGSEATYESGFVIDKFPISRPNLTFSTLTVSNMSPEDSSIYLCSVEPQGAQETQYFGPGTRLLVL.

This clone was counted only a few times. This sequence joins TRBV5-8 and TRBJ1-2, with no clear D. Trimming left V 8 bases short and J 7 bases short, with 18 bases between. The CDR3 has 13 amino acids. Germline loops: CDR1 SGHTS, CDR2 YDEGEE. The CDR3 DNA reads TGTGCCAGTACTAAAGGGCTAGAGATTGGCTACACCTTC. Translated, it gives CASTKGLEIGYTF. The whole variable domain, filled in from reference TRBV5-8 and TRBJ1-2, reads EAGVTQSPTHLIKTRGQQATLRCSPISGHTSVYWYQQALGLGLQFLLWYDEGEERNRGNFPPRFSGRQFPNYSSELNVNALELEDSALYLCASTKGLEIGYTFGSGTRLTVV.

The CDR3 region is CASSWGYSGANVLTF. CDR3 bases: TGCGCCAGCAGCTGGGGTTACTCTGGGGCCAACGTCCTGACTTTC. This chain uses TRBV4-1 with TRBJ2-6; D gene uncertain. The CDR3 extends over 15 amino acids. Looked up from germline, CDR1 is MGHRA and CDR2 is YSYEKL. V shed 5 bases and J shed 0 bases, with 8 bases lying between them.

The chain links TRBV4-1 to TRBJ1-5; D call uncertain. Germline V gene sequence: CDR1 MGHRA, CDR2 YSYEKL. Trimming left V 0 bases short and J 7 bases short, with 10 bases between. CDR3 length: 14 residues. Written as DNA, the CDR3 is TGCGCCAGCAGCCAAGACCATGCGAGGCAGCCCCAGCATTTT. Translation: CASSQDHARQPQHF.

V is TRBV18 and J is TRBJ2-3; TRBD1 matches 11 bases. This CDR3 contains 16 residues. Germline V lookup: CDR1 KGHSH, CDR2 LQKENI. V lost 8 bases to trimming and J lost 2 bases; unmatched junction nucleotides: 9. CDR3 loop: CASPPIGQGATDTQYF. The CDR3 DNA reads as TGTGCCAGCCCCCCTATTGGACAGGGGGCCACAGATACGCAGTATTTT.

This clone has a handful of counts. This rearrangement joins TRBV2 to TRBJ1-2; 7 bases line up with TRBD1. J was trimmed by 7 bases and V by 6 bases; bases with no gene match: 8. CDR1 is SNHLY, CDR2 FYNNEI, per germline. CDR3 size: 13 residues. The CDR3 DNA reads as TGTGCCAGCAGGGAGACAGGGACGGGTGGCTACACCTTC. Amino acids: CASRETGTGGYTF.

The chain employs TRBV30 and TRBJ1-2; weak D call: TRBD1 (6 bases). The germline gives CDR1 GTSNPN, CDR2 SVGIG (reference sequence). V lost 5 bases and J 4 bases, leaving 14 bases between the germline ends. The CDR3 is made up of 13 amino acids. This CDR3 reads CAWLQGSGYGYTF. The CDR3 DNA is TGTGCCTGGTTACAGGGATCTGGCTATGGCTACACCTTC.

This chain uses TRBV30 with TRBJ2-1, with 7 bases that match TRBD2. This CDR3 spans 13 amino acids. Germline CDR1 and CDR2: GTSNPN and SVGIG (reference sequence). This chain's CDR3 is CAGERDAYNEQFF. CDR3 nucleotide sequence: TGTGCTGGAGAGCGGGACGCCTACAATGAGCAGTTCTTC.

The rearrangement uses TRBV6-1 and TRBJ1-1; D remains unclear. CDR1 and CDR2 (germline): MNHNS, SASEGT. The CDR3 contains 13 residues. The V gene lost 4 bases and the J gene lost 1 base, with 7 bases spanning the gap. The CDR3 sequence: CASSGGTNTEAFF. The DNA for the CDR3 is TGTGCCAGCAGTGGCGGAACGAACACTGAAGCTTTCTTT.

In DNA, the CDR3 is TGCAGCGTCGAAAGGACCGGGGGGTACAATGAGCAGTTCTTC. Translation gives CSVERTGGYNEQFF. V gene TRBV29-1 combines with J gene TRBJ2-1, with 7 positions matching TRBD2. V gave up 6 bases and J gave up 4 bases; unmatched junction bases: 9. The CDR3 contains 14 residues. Germline V gives CDR1 SQVTM, CDR2 ANQGSEA.